The rows below give T cell receptor beta chains drawn from one sample of a study of blood T cell repertoires in COVID-19. Produced via immunoSEQ multiplex PCR; TCRdb's table is partial and in-frame only. The sample comprises a few hundred thousand clones, around 86% of which are singletons, and about 4.8% rests with the top ten. The sample consisted of peripheral blood. The receptors come from a man aged 50 to 60 with acute or convalescent COVID-19. The CDR3 runs from the conserved cysteine through the conserved F or W.

V gene,CDR3 protein
TRBV2,CASNLRGGEKLFF
TRBV7-3,CASSYTGTGRDTQYF
TRBV5-5,CASSLGSGGFGELFF
TRBV4-1,CASSQEGDYGYTF
TRBV6-5,CASSSPGGNYGYTF
TRBV7-9,CASSLGTTDNSPLHF
TRBV27,CASSYQGAGLVDTQYF
TRBV7-8,CASTRTGDGGNQPQHF
TRBV29-1,CSVEDSSAENYGYTF
TRBV2,CAGGKGQREKLFF
TRBV19,CASSIQGGYTEAFF
TRBV12-3/TRBV12-4,CASRDRYTYEQYF
TRBV18,CASSAGTPATNEKLFF
TRBV6-1,CASSDPGAEAFF
TRBV6-5,CASSYDGDTYGYTF
TRBV5-1,CASSGGGRELKETQYF
TRBV5-1,CASSLAPGDYGYTF
TRBV5-6,CASSLDTSWSEQYF
TRBV7-9,CASSLERGISDGYTF
TRBV6-6,CASSYDRRTYEQYF